These T cell receptor beta chains were read from a single sample in a study of monozygotic twins with inflammatory bowel disease. One entry per CDR3 protein, without DNA, is what TCRdb gives after re-calling the 5' RACE reads. The listing contains approximately 400,000 distinct CDR3 sequences. The sample comprised blood. Receptors were obtained from a human donor with ulcerative colitis or Crohn's disease, or a healthy co-twin of an affected twin (not recorded which). Each CDR3 is given with its conserved first and last residue. Each record gives: CDR3 protein, J gene, V gene.

CDR3: CASSLRGEAEKLFF; J: TRBJ1-4; V: TRBV27
CDR3: CSARRTSYNEQFF; J: TRBJ2-1; V: TRBV20-1
CDR3: CASSAGTRPYNEQFF; J: TRBJ2-1; V: TRBV28
CDR3: CSARTGHAGGNEQFF; J: TRBJ2-1; V: TRBV20-1
CDR3: CASSLVMTHSNQPQHF; J: TRBJ1-5; V: TRBV12-3/TRBV12-4
CDR3: CASSVGPVGNYEQYF; J: TRBJ2-7; V: TRBV9
CDR3: CASSFTGTDNEKLFF; J: TRBJ1-4; V: TRBV5-1
CDR3: CATGAPSSNEQFF; J: TRBJ2-1; V: TRBV24-1
CDR3: CASSWLQEDTEAFF; J: TRBJ1-1; V: TRBV7-9
CDR3: CASSQELGEQYF; J: TRBJ2-7; V: TRBV4-2
CDR3: CASSRDEAKNVQYF; J: TRBJ2-4; V: TRBV6-1
CDR3: CASSETGGTYEQYF; J: TRBJ2-7; V: TRBV25-1
CDR3: CASSLSPVTPTYEQYF; J: TRBJ2-7; V: TRBV4-1
CDR3: CASSLEGADTEAFF; J: TRBJ1-1; V: TRBV5-1
CDR3: CASSFWTWEEQFF; J: TRBJ2-1; V: TRBV5-1
CDR3: CASSPSDRANTEAFF; J: TRBJ1-1; V: TRBV19
CDR3: CASSTDRSRGEQFF; J: TRBJ2-1; V: TRBV7-9
CDR3: CASSQDETGGRGYTF; J: TRBJ1-2; V: TRBV3-1
CDR3: CATGSSEENIQYF; J: TRBJ2-4; V: TRBV12-3/TRBV12-4
CDR3: CASNAGQGAYGYTF; J: TRBJ1-2; V: TRBV9
CDR3: CASTQAGLVSAGELFF; J: TRBJ2-2; V: TRBV28
CDR3: CASSLARVALNEQFF; J: TRBJ2-1; V: TRBV5-1
CDR3: CASSFSGGGEPQHF; J: TRBJ1-5; V: TRBV12-3/TRBV12-4
CDR3: CASSQVAAGVDFEQYF; J: TRBJ2-7; V: TRBV4-2
CDR3: CATSDPTRGYNEQFF; J: TRBJ2-1; V: TRBV24-1
CDR3: CASSYGIYTDTQYF; J: TRBJ2-3; V: TRBV6-6
CDR3: CASTIRGSGANVLTF; J: TRBJ2-6; V: TRBV7-2
CDR3: CASRVAGAYTQYF; J: TRBJ2-3; V: TRBV12-3/TRBV12-4
CDR3: CASSLRESRASGGRITDTQYF; J: TRBJ2-3; V: TRBV7-3
CDR3: CASSLLQVEAFF; J: TRBJ1-1; V: TRBV12-3/TRBV12-4
CDR3: CASSLLGDTYNEQFF; J: TRBJ2-1; V: TRBV7-2
CDR3: CASSQGTLAYEQYF; J: TRBJ2-7; V: TRBV5-5
CDR3: CATSRPSGTSTYEQYF; J: TRBJ2-7; V: TRBV15
CDR3: CASSLYGRSSYNEQFF; J: TRBJ2-1; V: TRBV11-1
CDR3: CASSWELAGGTVNNEQFF; J: TRBJ2-1; V: TRBV27
CDR3: CSAPTVPSSYNSPLHF; J: TRBJ1-6; V: TRBV20-1
CDR3: CASSRRSGSSYEQYF; J: TRBJ2-7; V: TRBV28
CDR3: CASSFDGVAYEQYF; J: TRBJ2-7; V: TRBV7-9
CDR3: CASGGRDHSGANVLTF; J: TRBJ2-6; V: TRBV6-1
CDR3: CASLLAETQYF; J: TRBJ2-5; V: TRBV28
CDR3: CASCQTGKNNEQFF; J: TRBJ2-1; V: TRBV6-1
CDR3: CASTLRGENEQFF; J: TRBJ2-1; V: TRBV7-9
CDR3: CASSHPGQLYEQYF; J: TRBJ2-7; V: TRBV4-1
CDR3: CAISGTDHTGELFF; J: TRBJ2-2; V: TRBV10-3
CDR3: CASSYSDIYNEQFF; J: TRBJ2-1; V: TRBV6-5
CDR3: CASSLGTGPSTDTQYF; J: TRBJ2-3; V: TRBV5-4
CDR3: CASSLWAEEQYF; J: TRBJ2-7; V: TRBV7-2
CDR3: CASSSPWDGELFF; J: TRBJ2-2; V: TRBV27